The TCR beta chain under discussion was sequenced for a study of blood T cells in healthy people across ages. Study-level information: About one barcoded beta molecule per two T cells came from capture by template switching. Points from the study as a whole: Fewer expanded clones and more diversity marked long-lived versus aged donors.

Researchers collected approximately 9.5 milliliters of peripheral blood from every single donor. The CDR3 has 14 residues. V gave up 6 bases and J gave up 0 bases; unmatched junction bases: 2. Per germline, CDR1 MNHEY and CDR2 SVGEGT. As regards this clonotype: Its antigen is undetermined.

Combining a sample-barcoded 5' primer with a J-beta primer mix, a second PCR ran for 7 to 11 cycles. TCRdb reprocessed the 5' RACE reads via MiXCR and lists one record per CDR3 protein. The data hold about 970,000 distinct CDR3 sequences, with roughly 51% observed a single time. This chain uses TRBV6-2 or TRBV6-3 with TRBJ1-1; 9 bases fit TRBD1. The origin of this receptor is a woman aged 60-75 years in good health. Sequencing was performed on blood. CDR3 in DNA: TGTGCCAGCAGCAGACAGGGGGTGAACACTGAAGCTTTCTTT. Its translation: CASSRQGVNTEAFF.